This TCR beta chain appears in the sequencing data of a study of PD-1 blockade in mismatch repair-deficient tumors. From germline, CDR1 is SGHTA and CDR2 FQGNSA. V was clipped by 6 bases and J by 3 bases, with 9 bases between them. CDR3 length: 12 amino acids. Method: immunoSEQ multiplex PCR; TCRdb's copy keeps in-frame clones and lacks some. The sample lists 30,000 to 45,000 clones; over 80% were seen once. Study-wide results and caveats: Rapid post-treatment expansion, then contraction, generally preceding radiologic response, marked tumor-resident clones.

This clone came up a few times. Its cognate antigen is unknown. The rearrangement links TRBV7-2 to TRBJ2-7; D remains unclear. This receptor was obtained from an adult with mismatch repair-deficient cancer. Source: PBMCs, taken 38 to 40 weeks after starting pembrolizumab. The CDR3 bases are TGTGCCAGCAGTCGTGACTTCTACGAGCAGTACTTC. Protein sequence: CASSRDFYEQYF.